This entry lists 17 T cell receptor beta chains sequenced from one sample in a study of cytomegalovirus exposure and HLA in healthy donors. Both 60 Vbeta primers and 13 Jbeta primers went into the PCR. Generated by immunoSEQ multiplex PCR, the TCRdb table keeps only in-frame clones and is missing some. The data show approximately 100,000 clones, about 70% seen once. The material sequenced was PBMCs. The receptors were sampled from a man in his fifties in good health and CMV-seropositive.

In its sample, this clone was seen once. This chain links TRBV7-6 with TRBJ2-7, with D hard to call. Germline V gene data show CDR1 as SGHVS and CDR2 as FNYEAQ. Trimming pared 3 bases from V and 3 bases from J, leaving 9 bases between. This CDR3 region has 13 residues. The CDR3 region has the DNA TGTGCCAGCAGCTTCGACAAGGACTACGAGCAGTACTTC. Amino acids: CASSFDKDYEQYF.

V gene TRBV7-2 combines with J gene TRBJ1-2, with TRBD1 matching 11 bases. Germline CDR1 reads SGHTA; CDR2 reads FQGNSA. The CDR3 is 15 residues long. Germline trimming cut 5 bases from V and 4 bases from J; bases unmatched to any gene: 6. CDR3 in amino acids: CASSLGQGASYGYTF. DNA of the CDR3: TGTGCCAGCAGCCTCGGACAGGGGGCCAGCTATGGCTACACCTTC. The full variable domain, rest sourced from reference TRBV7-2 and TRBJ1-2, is GAGVSQSPSNKVTEKGKDVELRCDPISGHTALYWYRQSLGQGLEFLIYFQGNSAPDKSGLPSDRFSAERTGGSVSTLTIQRTQQEDSAVYLCASSLGQGASYGYTFGSGTRLTVV.

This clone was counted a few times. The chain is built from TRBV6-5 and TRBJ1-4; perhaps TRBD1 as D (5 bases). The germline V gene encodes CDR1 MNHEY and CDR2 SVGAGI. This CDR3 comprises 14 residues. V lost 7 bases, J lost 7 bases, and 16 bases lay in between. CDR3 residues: CASTPWGVSEKLFF. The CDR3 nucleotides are TGTGCCAGCACCCCATGGGGGGTAAGTGAAAAACTGTTTTTT.

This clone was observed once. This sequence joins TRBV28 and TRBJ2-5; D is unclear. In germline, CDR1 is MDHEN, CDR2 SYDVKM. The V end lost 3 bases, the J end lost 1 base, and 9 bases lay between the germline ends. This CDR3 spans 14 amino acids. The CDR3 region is CASSLWATQETQYF. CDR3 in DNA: TGTGCCAGCAGTTTGTGGGCAACCCAAGAGACCCAGTACTTC.

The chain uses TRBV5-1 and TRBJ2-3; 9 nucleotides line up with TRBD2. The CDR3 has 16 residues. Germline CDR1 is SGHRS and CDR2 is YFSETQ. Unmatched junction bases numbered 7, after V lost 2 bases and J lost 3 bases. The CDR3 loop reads CASSFSPGLATDTQYF. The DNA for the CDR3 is TGCGCCAGCAGCTTCAGTCCGGGACTAGCAACAGATACGCAGTATTTT.

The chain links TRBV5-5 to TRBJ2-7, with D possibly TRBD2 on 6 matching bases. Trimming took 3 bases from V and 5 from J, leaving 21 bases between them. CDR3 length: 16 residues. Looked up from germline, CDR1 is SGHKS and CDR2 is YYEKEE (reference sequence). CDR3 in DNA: TGTGCCAGCAGCTCCATACCGGACGGGAGAATCCACGAGCAGTACTTC. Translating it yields CASSSIPDGRIHEQYF. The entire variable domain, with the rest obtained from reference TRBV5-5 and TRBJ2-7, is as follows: DAGVTQSPTHLIKTRGQQVTLRCSPISGHKSVSWYQQVLGQGPQFIFQYYEKEERGRGNFPDRFSARQFPNYSSELNVNALLLGDSALYLCASSSIPDGRIHEQYFGPGTRLTVT.

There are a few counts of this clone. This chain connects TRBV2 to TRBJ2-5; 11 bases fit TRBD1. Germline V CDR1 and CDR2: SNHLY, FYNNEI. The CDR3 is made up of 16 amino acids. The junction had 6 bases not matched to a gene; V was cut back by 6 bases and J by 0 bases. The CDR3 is CASSKGTGGYQETQYF. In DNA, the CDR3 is TGTGCCAGCAGCAAAGGGACAGGGGGGTACCAAGAGACCCAGTACTTC. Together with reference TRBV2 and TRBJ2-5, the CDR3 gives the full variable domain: EPEVTQTPSHQVTQMGQEVILRCVPISNHLYFYWYRQILGQKVEFLVSFYNNEISEKSEIFDDQFSVERPDGSNFTLKIRSTKLEDSAMYFCASSKGTGGYQETQYFGPGTRLLVL.

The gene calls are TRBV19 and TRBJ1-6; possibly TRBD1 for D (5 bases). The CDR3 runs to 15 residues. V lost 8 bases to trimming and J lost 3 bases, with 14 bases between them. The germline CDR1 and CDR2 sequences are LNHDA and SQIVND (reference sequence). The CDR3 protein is CASPGGENYNSPLHF. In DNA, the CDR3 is TGTGCCAGTCCGGGGGGGGAGAACTATAATTCACCCCTCCACTTT.

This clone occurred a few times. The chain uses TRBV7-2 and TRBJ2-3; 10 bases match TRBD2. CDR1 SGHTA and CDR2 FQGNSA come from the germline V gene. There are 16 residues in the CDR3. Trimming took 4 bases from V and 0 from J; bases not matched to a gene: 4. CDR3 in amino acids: CASSSGLAVSTDTQYF. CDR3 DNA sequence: TGTGCCAGCAGCTCCGGACTAGCGGTTAGCACAGATACGCAGTATTTT.

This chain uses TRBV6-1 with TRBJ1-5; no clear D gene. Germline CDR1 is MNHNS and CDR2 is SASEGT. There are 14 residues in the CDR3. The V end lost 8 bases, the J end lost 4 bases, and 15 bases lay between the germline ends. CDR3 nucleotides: TGTGCCAGCGGCCGATACGCTAGTAATCAGCCCCAGCATTTT. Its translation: CASGRYASNQPQHF.

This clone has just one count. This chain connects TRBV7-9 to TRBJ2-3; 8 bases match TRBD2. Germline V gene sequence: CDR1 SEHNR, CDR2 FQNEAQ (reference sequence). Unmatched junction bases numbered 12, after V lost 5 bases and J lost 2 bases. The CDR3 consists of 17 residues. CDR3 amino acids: CASSPTQRETLTDTQYF. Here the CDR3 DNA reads TGTGCCAGCAGCCCAACGCAGCGGGAGACCCTCACAGATACGCAGTATTTT.

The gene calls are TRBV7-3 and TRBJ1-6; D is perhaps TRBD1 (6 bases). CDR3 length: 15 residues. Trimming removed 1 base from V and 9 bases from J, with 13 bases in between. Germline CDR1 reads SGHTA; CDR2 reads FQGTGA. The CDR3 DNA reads TGTGCCAGCAGCTTAAGAGGGGGGGCCGGTTCACCCCTCCACTTT. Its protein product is CASSLRGGAGSPLHF.

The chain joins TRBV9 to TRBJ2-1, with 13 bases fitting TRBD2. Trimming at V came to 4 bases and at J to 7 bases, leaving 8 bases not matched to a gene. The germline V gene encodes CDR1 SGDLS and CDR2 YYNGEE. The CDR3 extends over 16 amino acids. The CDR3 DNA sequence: TGTGCCAGCAGCTTCTTACTAGCGGGGGGGCGTAATGAGCAGTTCTTC. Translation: CASSFLLAGGRNEQFF.

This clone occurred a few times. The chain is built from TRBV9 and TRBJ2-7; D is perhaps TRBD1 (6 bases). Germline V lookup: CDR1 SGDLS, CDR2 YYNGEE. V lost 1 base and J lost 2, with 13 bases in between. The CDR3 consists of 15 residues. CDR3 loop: CASSVSTGQTYEQYF. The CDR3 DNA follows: TGTGCCAGCAGCGTAAGTACAGGACAGACCTACGAGCAGTACTTC.

Written as DNA, the CDR3 is TGTGCCAGCAGCCCCGACAGGGTGAATCAGCCCCAGCATTTT. As protein: CASSPDRVNQPQHF. The rearrangement uses TRBV7-8 and TRBJ1-5; 7 bases are a match to TRBD1. The junction had 5 bases not matched to a gene; V was cut back by 5 bases and J by 4 bases. Per germline, CDR1 SGHVS and CDR2 FQNEAQ. The CDR3 spans 14 residues.

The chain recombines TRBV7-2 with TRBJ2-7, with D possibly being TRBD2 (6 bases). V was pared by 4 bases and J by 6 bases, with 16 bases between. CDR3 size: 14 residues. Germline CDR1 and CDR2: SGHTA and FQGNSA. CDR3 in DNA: TGTGCCAGCAGCTACGGCGGGGCCGCCTCCGAGCAGTACTTC. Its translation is CASSYGGAASEQYF.

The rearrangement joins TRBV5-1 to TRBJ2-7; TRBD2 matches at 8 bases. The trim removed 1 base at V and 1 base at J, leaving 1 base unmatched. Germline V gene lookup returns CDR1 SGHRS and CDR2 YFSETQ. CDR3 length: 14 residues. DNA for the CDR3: TGCGCCAGCAGCTTGACTAGCGGATCCTACGAGCAGTACTTC. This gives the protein CASSLTSGSYEQYF.